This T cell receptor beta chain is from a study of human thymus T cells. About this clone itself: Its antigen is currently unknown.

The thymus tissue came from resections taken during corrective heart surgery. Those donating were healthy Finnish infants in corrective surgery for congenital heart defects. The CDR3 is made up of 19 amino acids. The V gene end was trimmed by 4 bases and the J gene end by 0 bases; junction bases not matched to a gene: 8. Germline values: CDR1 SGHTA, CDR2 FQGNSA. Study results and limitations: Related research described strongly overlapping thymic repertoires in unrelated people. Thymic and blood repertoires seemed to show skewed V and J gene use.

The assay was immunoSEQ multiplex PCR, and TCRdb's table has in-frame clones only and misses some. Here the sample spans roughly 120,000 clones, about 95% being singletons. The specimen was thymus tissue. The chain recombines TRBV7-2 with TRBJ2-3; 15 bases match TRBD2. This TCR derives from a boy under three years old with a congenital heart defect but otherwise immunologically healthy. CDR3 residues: CASSSTGLAGGVSTDTQYF. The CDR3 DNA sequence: TGTGCCAGCAGCTCAACCGGACTAGCGGGGGGGGTTAGCACAGATACGCAGTATTTT.